The 30 T cell receptor beta chains presented below share a single source sample, sequenced in a study of T cell repertoires in cytomegalovirus infection. TCRdb reanalysed the reads using MiXCR and keeps one entry per CDR3 protein. Among about a million distinct CDR3 sequences, roughly 30% were seen once, and the ten largest hold more than 13%. No antigens are known for them. The material sequenced was cultured CD8+ T cells from PBMCs, taken from culture after CMV antigen stimulation. These receptors all come from a human donor in good health (CMV status not recorded). Some clones in this sample may be carry-over from other donors' samples.

This clonotype was seen a few times. The chain carries TRBV7-4 and TRBJ2-5; maybe TRBD1 (6 bases). Germline values: CDR1 SGHVT, CDR2 SQSDAQ. Trimming cost V 5 bases and J 4 bases, with 14 bases left between them. CDR3 length equals 14 residues. The chain's CDR3 is CASSPRDRRETQYF. In DNA form, the CDR3 reads TGTGCCAGCAGCCCCCGAGACAGGCGAGAGACCCAGTACTTC.

Turning to this clonotype: An end of the junction does not agree with germline; a read error may underlie this. The V and J genes are TRBV12-5 and TRBJ1-1; D unclear. Germline CDR1 is LGHNT and CDR2 is FRNRAP. There are 16 residues in the CDR3. The CDR3 DNA reads as TGTGCTGGTGGTTTGGTCGTTGATCGGGGGAACACTGAAGCTTTCTTT. The encoded protein is CAGGLVVDRGNTEAFF.

J is TRBJ2-7 and V is TRBV5-1; the D gene could be TRBD1 or TRBD2 (5 bases each). Trimming left V 4 bases short and J 2 bases short, with 22 bases between. The CDR3 has 17 residues. In germline, CDR1 is SGHRS, CDR2 YFSETQ. This CDR3 reads CASSGISQGRGPYEQYF. The CDR3 DNA reads as TGCGCCAGCAGCGGGATCTCCCAGGGAAGGGGACCCTACGAGCAGTACTTC.

This clonotype turned up a few times. V usage is TRBV25-1 and J usage is TRBJ2-1; D gene uncertain. The CDR3 consists of 13 residues. In germline, CDR1 is MGHDK, CDR2 SYGVNS. V was clipped by 10 bases and J by 4 bases, with 14 bases between them. The CDR3 here is CATVKSEYNEQFF. The CDR3 DNA follows: TGTGCCACCGTTAAAAGCGAGTACAATGAGCAGTTCTTC.

This clonotype was seen more than once but under ten times. The chain recombines TRBV29-1 with TRBJ2-1, with D possibly matching TRBD1 (6 bases). V lost 6 bases, J lost 0 bases, and 12 bases lay in between. The CDR3 contains 14 residues. Per germline, CDR1 SQVTM and CDR2 ANQGSEA. The CDR3 DNA sequence: TGCAGCGTCGTCGGACAGAGCTCCTACAATGAGCAGTTCTTC. It translates to CSVVGQSSYNEQFF.

Worth noting for this clonotype: A junction boundary mismatches the germline segment, possibly from a read error. The chain combines TRBV7-7 with TRBJ1-3; unclear D gene. This CDR3 has 15 amino acids. Germline values: CDR1 SSHAT, CDR2 FNYEAQ (reference sequence). CDR3 sequence reads: CASSPGPAGGNTIYF. In DNA form, the CDR3 reads TGTGCTAGCAGCCCGGGTCCAGCCGGAGGAAACACCATATATTTT. Variable domain in full (rest from reference TRBV7-7 and TRBJ1-3): GAGVSQSPRYKVTKRGQDVTLRCDPISSHATLYWYQQALGQGPEFLTYFNYEAQPDKSGLPSDRFSAERPEGSISTLTIQRTEQRDSAMYRCASSPGPAGGNTIYFGEGSWLTVV.

This clonotype was recorded once. V usage is TRBV4-2 and J usage is TRBJ2-3; D is perhaps TRBD1 (5 bases). The CDR3 covers 19 residues. The ends were cut back, 5 bases at V and 2 bases at J, with 26 bases in the middle. Germline lookup yields CDR1 LGHNA and CDR2 YNFKEQ. The CDR3 sequence is CASSAPGSSTHPPTDTQYF. DNA for the CDR3: TGTGCCAGCAGCGCCCCAGGGTCCTCCACTCATCCCCCCACAGATACGCAGTATTTT.

The V and J genes are TRBV10-3 and TRBJ2-2; D is perhaps TRBD1 (6 bases). CDR1 is ENHRY, CDR2 SYGVKD, per germline. This CDR3 is 18 amino acids long. The germline V and J ends were trimmed by 0 bases and 1 base, with 15 bases remaining between them. CDR3 in amino acids: CAISESWGQGLNTGELFF. CDR3 DNA sequence: TGTGCCATCAGTGAGTCGTGGGGCCAGGGGTTGAACACCGGGGAGCTGTTTTTT.

This clonotype was seen only a few times. V and J are TRBV27 and TRBJ2-3; no firm D call. The CDR3 covers 14 residues. Germline V gene sequence: CDR1 MNHEY, CDR2 SMNVEV (reference sequence). V gave up 8 bases and J gave up 2 bases, with 14 bases separating them. This chain's CDR3 is CASGGRTSTDTQYF. The CDR3 DNA reads TGTGCCAGCGGTGGACGGACCTCCACAGATACGCAGTATTTT.

This chain uses TRBV4-2 with TRBJ1-4; perhaps TRBD1 as D (5 bases). The CDR3 totals 15 residues. Trimming took off 0 bases at V and 7 bases at J, with 12 bases between the two ends. Germline V lookup: CDR1 LGHNA, CDR2 YNFKEQ. The CDR3 reads CASSQDRLGVEKLFF. The CDR3 nucleotides read TGTGCCAGCAGCCAAGATCGGTTAGGGGTTGAAAAACTGTTTTTT.

In its sample, this clonotype was seen a few times. The J gene is TRBJ2-3, the V gene TRBV2; D is perhaps TRBD1 (5 bases). The CDR3 runs 14 residues. Germline V gene sequence: CDR1 SNHLY, CDR2 FYNNEI. Trimming shortened V by 10 bases and J by 0 bases, and 14 bases separated the two germline ends. The CDR3 DNA sequence: TGTGCCATCACAGGTCCAACTAGCACAGATACGCAGTATTTT. It specifies CAITGPTSTDTQYF.

V is TRBV5-5 and J is TRBJ2-7, with D unclear. CDR3 length: 14 residues. Per the germline V gene, CDR1 is SGHKS and CDR2 is YYEKEE (reference sequence). Trimming stripped 2 bases from V and 2 bases from J, with 11 bases between. In nucleotides, the CDR3 is TGTGCCAGCAGCTTACATAAGACGGCCTACGAGCAGTACGTC. It encodes CASSLHKTAYEQYV.

The chain joins TRBV5-5 to TRBJ2-1; 9 positions agree with TRBD1. Losses at the gene ends were 2 bases for V and 8 bases for J; bases not matched to a gene: 8. Germline-derived CDR1 and CDR2 are SGHKS and YYEKEE (reference sequence). The CDR3 has 15 amino acids. This CDR3 reads CASSLIRDRVHEQFF. CDR3 in DNA: TGTGCCAGCAGCTTAATCCGGGACAGGGTACATGAGCAGTTCTTC.

This clonotype was seen a handful of times. CDR3 DNA: TGTGCCATCAGTGACTCCAGGGATAGCAATCAGCCCCAGCATTTT. As protein: CAISDSRDSNQPQHF. The V call is TRBV10-3, the J call TRBJ1-5; D is possibly TRBD1 (5 bases). Germline V gene data show CDR1 as ENHRY and CDR2 as SYGVKD. The length of the CDR3 is 15 residues. V gave up 3 bases and J gave up 0 bases, with 9 bases separating them.

V gene TRBV6-5 combines with J gene TRBJ2-3; the D is unclear. CDR1 and CDR2 (germline): MNHEY, SVGAGI. V was trimmed by 0 bases and J by 2 bases, leaving 9 bases between them. The CDR3 runs to 15 residues. The CDR3 DNA reads as TGTGCCAGCAGTTACTCGAACTACGACACAGATACGCAGTATTTT. Translated: CASSYSNYDTDTQYF.

V usage is TRBV5-1 and J usage is TRBJ2-1, with D possibly being TRBD2 (6 bases). The V gene lost 4 bases and the J gene lost 7 bases, with 24 bases spanning the gap. Germline V gives CDR1 SGHRS, CDR2 YFSETQ. The CDR3 consists of 17 residues. The CDR3 here is CASSLVGRGSLGNEQFF. Written as DNA, the CDR3 is TGCGCCAGCAGCCTGGTTGGACGGGGGAGTCTAGGGAATGAGCAGTTCTTC.

This clonotype was counted between two and nine times. The chain joins TRBV4-2 to TRBJ2-3; possible D gene TRBD2, 5 bases. Germline CDR1 reads LGHNA; CDR2 reads YNFKEQ. The germline V and J ends were trimmed by 0 bases and 1 base, with 11 bases remaining between them. The CDR3 consists of 16 residues. The CDR3, as DNA: TGTGCCAGCAGCCAAGAAGCTAGCCCACGCACAGATACGCAGTATTTT. Protein: CASSQEASPRTDTQYF.

The chain combines TRBV9 with TRBJ2-5; 9 nucleotides match TRBD1. Germline CDR1 SGDLS, CDR2 YYNGEE. Trimming removed 0 bases from V and 5 bases from J; junction bases left unmatched: 11. This CDR3 spans 17 amino acids. The CDR3 nucleotides are TGTGCCAGCAGCGTAGGCGAGGTGACAGGGGGTTCGGAGACCCAGTACTTC. This gives the protein CASSVGEVTGGSETQYF. Variable domain in full (rest from reference TRBV9 and TRBJ2-5): DSGVTQTPKHLITATGQRVTLRCSPRSGDLSVYWYQQSLDQGLQFLIQYYNGEERAKGNILERFSAQQFPDLHSELNLSSLELGDSALYFCASSVGEVTGGSETQYFGPGTRLLVL.

The genes are TRBV27 and TRBJ1-6; TRBD1 is a possible D gene (6 bases). Trimming cost V 3 bases and J 7 bases, with 13 bases left between them. Germline V gene lookup returns CDR1 MNHEY and CDR2 SMNVEV (reference sequence). The CDR3 spans 15 residues. The CDR3 DNA is TGTGCCAGCAGTTTTACCGGGACATTAAATTCACCCCTCCACTTT. The encoded protein is CASSFTGTLNSPLHF.

This chain joins TRBV12-3 or TRBV12-4 and TRBJ2-7; no clear D. The CDR3 has 14 residues. The V and J ends lost 3 bases and 3 bases respectively, with 12 bases between them. The CDR3 protein is CASSFGHRLYEQYF. CDR3 nucleotide sequence: TGTGCCAGCAGTTTTGGCCACCGTCTCTACGAGCAGTACTTC.

The chain joins TRBV12-3 or TRBV12-4 to TRBJ2-7; D unresolved. Trimming took 3 bases from V and 3 from J, leaving 9 bases between them. This CDR3 is 13 amino acids long. Here the CDR3 DNA reads TGTGCCAGCAGTTTTGGGCCAATCTACGAGCAGTACTTC. Translating it yields CASSFGPIYEQYF.

The J gene is TRBJ1-6, the V gene TRBV2; D ambiguous. The CDR3 is 15 amino acids. Per germline, CDR1 SNHLY and CDR2 FYNNEI. V lost 2 bases and J lost 0, with 5 bases in between. CDR3 sequence: CASSEQSSYNSPLHF. Written as DNA, the CDR3 is TGTGCCAGCAGTGAACAGAGCTCCTATAATTCACCCCTCCACTTT.

The rearrangement uses TRBV12-3 or TRBV12-4 and TRBJ1-2; D is unclear. The CDR3 runs 13 residues. Trimming took 2 bases from V and 5 from J, leaving 9 bases between them. In nucleotides, the CDR3 is TGTGCCAGCAGTTTAATCCCGGCGTATGGCTACACCTTC. Protein sequence: CASSLIPAYGYTF.

The CDR3 DNA reads TGTGCCAGCAGCCAAGATTTTCGTGGCTACACCTTC. It translates to CASSQDFRGYTF. The chain combines TRBV14 with TRBJ1-2, with unresolved D. Germline assignment: CDR1 SGHDN and CDR2 FVKESK. The CDR3 runs to 12 residues. The V end lost 0 bases, the J end lost 7 bases, and 6 bases lay between the germline ends.

This chain connects TRBV7-6 to TRBJ2-2; 9 positions agree with TRBD2. Germline lookup yields CDR1 SGHVS and CDR2 FNYEAQ. There are 18 residues in the CDR3. The V gene end was trimmed by 1 base and the J gene end by 6 bases; junction bases not matched to a gene: 12. The CDR3 here is CASSLEPFAGGPSGELFF. Here the CDR3 DNA reads TGTGCCAGCAGCTTAGAGCCATTTGCGGGGGGGCCGTCCGGGGAGCTGTTTTTT.

This clonotype appeared a single time. The chain uses TRBV15 and TRBJ2-7; D might be TRBD2 (7 bases). V lost 5 bases and J lost 7, with 18 bases in between. The CDR3 totals 14 residues. Germline V gene sequence: CDR1 LNHNV, CDR2 YYDKDF (reference sequence). The CDR3 loop is CATSGGGRSPEQYF. For the CDR3, the DNA is TGTGCCACCAGCGGCGGGGGCCGAAGTCCAGAGCAGTACTTC.

This chain uses TRBV12-3 or TRBV12-4 with TRBJ2-3, with D tentatively TRBD1 (7 bases). The CDR3 is made up of 15 amino acids. V lost 8 bases and J 0 bases, leaving 15 bases between the germline ends. The CDR3 DNA follows: TGTGCCAGCTACGGAGGGACAGACAGCACAGATACGCAGTATTTT. Translation: CASYGGTDSTDTQYF.

A note on this clonotype: A read error is likely, as this CDR3 ends without the conserved phenylalanine or tryptophan. This rearrangement joins TRBV29-1 to TRBJ1-1; TRBD1 might be the D (5 bases). CDR3 length: 13 residues. CDR1 and CDR2 from the germline V gene are SQVTM and ANQGSEA. The V end lost 5 bases, the J end lost 4 bases, and 14 bases lay between the germline ends. CDR3 protein: CSVPGRAFTEAFI. The CDR3 coding sequence is TGCAGCGTTCCAGGGAGGGCGTTCACTGAAGCTTTCATT.

A word on this clonotype: A far larger clone is only one base removed, so a read error is likely. The chain combines TRBV7-2 with TRBJ2-2; D gene unclear. The CDR3 is made up of 11 amino acids. Trimming took 8 bases from V and 4 from J, leaving 5 bases between them. Germline CDR1 SGHTA, CDR2 FQGNSA. The CDR3 sequence: CASGATGELFF. The CDR3 DNA is TGTGCCAGCGGCGCCACCGGGGAGCTGTTTTTT.

This clonotype was recorded a few times. This rearrangement joins TRBV7-8 to TRBJ1-1, with TRBD1 matching 9 bases. The CDR3 has 17 residues. Germline V lookup: CDR1 SGHVS, CDR2 FQNEAQ. Trimming at V came to 5 bases and at J to 1 base, leaving 11 bases not matched to a gene. The CDR3 spells CASSILGQGLENTEAFF. CDR3 sequence (DNA): TGTGCCAGCAGCATACTGGGACAGGGATTGGAGAACACTGAAGCTTTCTTT.